Each of the 13 T cell receptor beta chains below was sequenced from the same sample in a study of CD8 T cells in ankylosing spondylitis. TCRdb used MiXCR to reprocess the 5' RACE reads, holding one entry per CDR3 protein. The table shows about 130,000 distinct CDR3 sequences, with about 13% occurring only once. Input material: blood, either unsorted or a sorted T cell fraction (not recorded which). The receptors originated from a female donor with ankylosing spondylitis or in good health (not recorded which).

This clonotype was detected a few times. The chain combines TRBV20-1 with TRBJ2-1, with a tentative D call TRBD1 (5 bases). Trimming left V 7 bases short and J 4 bases short, with 8 bases between. Looked up from germline, CDR1 is DFQATT and CDR2 is SNEGSKA (reference sequence). The CDR3 is 11 amino acids. The CDR3 here is CSVQAYNEQFF. DNA of the CDR3: TGCAGTGTACAGGCATACAATGAGCAGTTCTTC.

The table lists this clonotype with many counts. This chain uses TRBV28 with TRBJ1-5, with a tentative D call TRBD1 (6 bases). The CDR3 covers 15 residues. Between the trimmed V and J ends, which lost 3 bases and 7 bases, there was a span of 16 bases. Germline assignment: CDR1 MDHEN and CDR2 SYDVKM. CDR3 nucleotide sequence: TGTGCCAGCAGTTTTGTGGCGGGGGGCGGACAGCCCCAGCATTTT. It translates to CASSFVAGGGQPQHF. The full variable domain, rest sourced from reference TRBV28 and TRBJ1-5, is DVKVTQSSRYLVKRTGEKVFLECVQDMDHENMFWYRQDPGLGLRLIYFSYDVKMKEKGDIPEGYSVSREKKERFSLILESASTNQTSMYLCASSFVAGGGQPQHFGDGTRLSIL.

This clonotype was observed at least ten times. V and J are TRBV29-1 and TRBJ1-2; weak D call: TRBD1 (6 bases). Per germline, CDR1 SQVTM and CDR2 ANQGSEA. The CDR3 sequence is 10 residues long. V was clipped by 4 bases and J by 8 bases, with 8 bases between them. CDR3: CSVGDNGYTF. The DNA for the CDR3 is TGCAGCGTTGGGGACAACGGCTACACCTTC. The variable domain in full, completed from reference TRBV29-1 and TRBJ1-2, reads SAVISQKPSRDICQRGTSLTIQCQVDSQVTMMFWYRQQPGQSLTLIATANQGSEATYESGFVIDKFPISRPNLTFSTLTVSNMSPEDSSIYLCSVGDNGYTFGSGTRLTVV.

This chain links TRBV5-1 with TRBJ2-1, with 13 bases that match TRBD2. CDR3 size: 19 residues. The V gene end was trimmed by 3 bases and the J gene end by 2 bases; junction bases not matched to a gene: 11. Per germline, CDR1 SGHRS and CDR2 YFSETQ. In DNA, the CDR3 is TGCGCCAGCAGCTATGGAGGTACTAGCGGGAGGGCTACCTACAATGAGCAGTTCTTC. Protein product: CASSYGGTSGRATYNEQFF.

A few counts support this clonotype. V gene TRBV12-3 or TRBV12-4 combines with J gene TRBJ1-3; the match to TRBD1 covers 12 bases. The CDR3 has 19 residues. Trimming took 6 bases from V and 0 from J; bases not matched to a gene: 12. The CDR3 nucleotides are TGTGCCAGCAGCTGGGACAGGGGGCGATTGGCCTTCTCTGGAAACACCATATATTTT. Translating it yields CASSWDRGRLAFSGNTIYF.

This clonotype was counted many times. The J gene is TRBJ1-4, the V gene TRBV7-9, with no clear D. This CDR3 region has 13 residues. Trimming removed 4 bases from V and 13 bases from J, with 16 bases in between. CDR1 is SEHNR and CDR2 is FQNEAQ in the germline V gene (reference sequence). The CDR3: CASSYSADPRLFF. Written as DNA, the CDR3 is TGTGCCAGCAGCTATAGTGCGGACCCAAGACTGTTTTTT.

This clonotype was counted a single time. Possible read error: a much larger clone is one base away. The chain joins TRBV3-1 to TRBJ2-1; TRBD2 agrees at 7 bases. This CDR3 has 15 residues. The junction had 2 bases not matched to a gene; V was cut back by 3 bases and J by 0 bases. Germline CDR1 LGHDT, CDR2 YNNKEL (reference sequence). For the CDR3, the DNA is TGTGCCAGCAGCCAGACGGGAGGCTCCTACAATGAGCAGTTCTTC. This gives the protein CASSQTGGSYNEQFF.

At least ten counts were recorded for this clonotype. This chain joins TRBV11-2 and TRBJ1-1, with a possible D match to TRBD1 (5 bases). The V and J ends lost 5 bases and 1 base respectively, with 11 bases between them. In germline, CDR1 is SGHAT, CDR2 FQNNGV. There are 14 residues in the CDR3. This CDR3 reads CASSRGGGNTEAFF. The CDR3 DNA is TGTGCCAGCAGCAGAGGTGGGGGGAACACTGAAGCTTTCTTT.

This rearrangement joins TRBV5-4 to TRBJ2-3, with no clear D. CDR3 length: 11 residues. CDR1 SGHNT and CDR2 YYREEE come from the germline V gene (reference sequence). Trimming pared 4 bases from V and 6 bases from J, leaving 6 bases between. CDR3 DNA sequence: TGTGCCAGCAGCCATGACGATACGCAGTATTTT. This codes for CASSHDDTQYF.

This clonotype occurred a few times. The rearrangement joins TRBV12-3 or TRBV12-4 to TRBJ2-1; D is possibly TRBD1 (5 bases). With 0 bases removed from V and 8 bases from J, the gap between germline ends came to 14 bases. The CDR3 length is 15 residues. CDR3 amino acids: CASSLAVGAPDEQFF. The DNA of the CDR3 is TGTGCCAGCAGTTTAGCGGTAGGGGCCCCGGATGAGCAGTTCTTC.

This clonotype was detected ten times or more. This sequence joins TRBV12-3 or TRBV12-4 and TRBJ2-3; TRBD2 matches 10 bases. CDR3 length: 15 amino acids. The ends lost 5 bases at V and 1 base at J; junction bases unmatched: 3. CDR3 sequence (DNA): TGTGCCAGCAGTCCCGGGACTAGCGGCACAGATACGCAGTATTTT. Translating gives CASSPGTSGTDTQYF.

The gene calls are TRBV5-1 and TRBJ2-7; no clear D gene. The length of the CDR3 is 14 residues. The V and J ends lost 1 base and 3 bases respectively, with 11 bases between them. Per the germline V gene, CDR1 is SGHRS and CDR2 is YFSETQ. This CDR3 reads CASSLYWEGYEQYF. Written as DNA, the CDR3 is TGCGCCAGCAGCTTGTACTGGGAAGGCTACGAGCAGTACTTC.

V gene TRBV6-2 or TRBV6-3 combines with J gene TRBJ2-2, with D perhaps matching TRBD1 (5 bases). The germline gives CDR1 MNHEY, CDR2 SVGEGT. Trimming stripped 6 bases from V and 1 base from J, with 18 bases between. CDR3 length equals 17 residues. The CDR3 DNA is TGTGCCAGCAGCCCTCAGCGCGGTAGGGGGAACACCGGGGAGCTGTTTTTT. It yields the protein CASSPQRGRGNTGELFF.